Below, one T cell receptor (beta chain) is given with its context. The clone's antigen remains unknown. An end of the junction differs from the germline gene, which may be a read error. The entry originates in a study of CD8+CD57+ T cells in acquired aplastic anemia (dated by TCRdb to 2016 to 2019). Study-wide context: A mean of approximately 3 ug of DNA, ranging from roughly 0.17 to 30 ug, was extracted from sorted CD4+ and CD8+ cells. An average of approximately 10 million reads for CD4+ cells and under 12 million reads for CD8+ cells was obtained from healthy donor samples. On the study overall, not on this receptor specifically: Roughly 30 CD8+ CDR3 sequences were shared between patients and controls but appeared highly expressed in patients and within their immunodominant clones. Between patients and healthy controls, no significant difference in CD8+ Simpson's diversity was found (P=0.060).

The study deep-sequenced TCR repertoires of sorted CD4+ and CD8+ blood T cells from severe aplastic anemia patients and healthy subjects. Ficoll-Paque density gradient centrifugation was used to isolate peripheral blood mononuclear cells. Before DNA extraction, CD4+ and CD8+ T cells were sorted with FACS or magnetic beads. Taken from the germline V gene, the CDR1 and CDR2 loops are SNHLY and FYNNEI. Spanning cysteine to phenylalanine, the CDR3 consists of 14 amino acids. Only CDR3 DNA remains: 42 bases, in frame from the first base. TCR beta VDJ combination and CDR3 sequence profiling used genomic DNA as the template. An Illumina HiSeq 2000 was used for TCR repertoire sequencing. Regarding the original processing steps: TRBV/TRBJ rearrangement plots, CDR3 size and DJ length profiles, and Simpson's diversity index were used to evaluate the repertoires. Whichever DNA sequence was most abundant in the deep sequencing data was defined as the immunodominant clone. CDR3 amino acid sequences were checked for sharing between subjects and were compared against published repertoires and the VDJdb database. TCRdb took the public reads, trimmed them with fastp at Q25, ran MiXCR for clone calling and kept in-frame beta chains. Duplicate CDR3 protein sequences are folded into a single record with the most common DNA and genes. TCRdb's processing, not the authors', yielded these V and J calls. The sample records about 400,000 distinct CDR3 sequences, under 80% of which are singletons. Of the sample, 3.5% to 4.5% is held by the ten largest clones.

Recombination connected TRBV2 to TRBJ1-1; no D gene is confidently identified. The clonotype comes from a human donor in good health, serving as a control. The source material was sorted CD4+, CD8+, or CD8+CD57+ T cells (not recorded which) from PBMCs. The DNA sequence is as follows: TGTGCCAGCAGCGGAGGACTAGCGGCCGGGGAGCCTTTTTTT. Its translation reads: CASSGGLAAGEPFF.